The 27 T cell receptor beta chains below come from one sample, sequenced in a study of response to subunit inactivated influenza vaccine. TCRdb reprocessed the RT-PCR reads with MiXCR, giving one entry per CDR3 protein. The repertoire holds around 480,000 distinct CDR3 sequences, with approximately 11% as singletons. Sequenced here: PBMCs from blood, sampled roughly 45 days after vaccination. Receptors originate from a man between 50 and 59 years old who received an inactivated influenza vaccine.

The CDR3 coding sequence is TGTGCCAGCAGTTACCCCATGGCCACACTGGCAGATACGCAGTATTTT. It is translated as CASSYPMATLADTQYF. The V gene is TRBV27, the J gene TRBJ2-3; D unclear. This CDR3 is built from 16 residues. Per germline, CDR1 MNHEY and CDR2 SMNVEV (reference sequence). V lost 4 bases to trimming and J lost 4 bases, with 18 bases between them.

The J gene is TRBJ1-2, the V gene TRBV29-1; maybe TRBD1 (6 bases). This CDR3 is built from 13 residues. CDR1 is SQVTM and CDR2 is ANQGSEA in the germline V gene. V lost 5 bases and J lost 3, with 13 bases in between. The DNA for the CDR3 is TGCAGCGTTAAACAGGGTTTCCACTATGGCTACACCTTC. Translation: CSVKQGFHYGYTF.

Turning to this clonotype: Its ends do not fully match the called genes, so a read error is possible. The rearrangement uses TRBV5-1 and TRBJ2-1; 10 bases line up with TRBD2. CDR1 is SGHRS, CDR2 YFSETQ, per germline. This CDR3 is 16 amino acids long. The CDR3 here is CASSIRTSGTYNEHFF. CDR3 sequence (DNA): TGCGCCAGCAGCATCAGGACTAGCGGAACCTACAATGAGCACTTCTTC.

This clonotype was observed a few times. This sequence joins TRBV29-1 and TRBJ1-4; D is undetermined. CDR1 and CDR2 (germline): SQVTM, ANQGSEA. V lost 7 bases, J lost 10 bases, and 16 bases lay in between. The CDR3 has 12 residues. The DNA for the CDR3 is TGCAGCGGCGCCCAAGGAATAGGAAAACTGTTTTTT. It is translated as CSGAQGIGKLFF.

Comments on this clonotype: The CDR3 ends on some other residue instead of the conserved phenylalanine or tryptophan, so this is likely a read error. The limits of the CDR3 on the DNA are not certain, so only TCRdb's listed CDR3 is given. Here the CDR3 reads CASSWGVAGGPVL. The gene calls are TRBV6-6 and TRBJ2-3; the table gives TRBD2 as D, unverified against the DNA. CDR1 is MNHNY, CDR2 SVGAGI, per germline (reference sequence). The CDR3 numbers 13 amino acids, ends counted.

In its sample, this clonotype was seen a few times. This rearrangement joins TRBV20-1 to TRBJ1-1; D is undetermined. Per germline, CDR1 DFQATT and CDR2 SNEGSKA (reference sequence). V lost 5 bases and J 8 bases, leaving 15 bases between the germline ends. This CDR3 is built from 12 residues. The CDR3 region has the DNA TGCAGTGCTTTGAGTACGCGCCTCGAAGCTTTCTTT. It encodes CSALSTRLEAFF.

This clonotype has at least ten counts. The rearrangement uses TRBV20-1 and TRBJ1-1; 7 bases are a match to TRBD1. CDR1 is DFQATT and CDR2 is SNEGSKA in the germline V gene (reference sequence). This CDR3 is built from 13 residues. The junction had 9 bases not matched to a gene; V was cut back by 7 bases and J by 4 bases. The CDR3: CSVEGAGGTEAFF. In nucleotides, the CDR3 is TGCAGTGTGGAGGGGGCTGGTGGCACTGAAGCTTTCTTT.

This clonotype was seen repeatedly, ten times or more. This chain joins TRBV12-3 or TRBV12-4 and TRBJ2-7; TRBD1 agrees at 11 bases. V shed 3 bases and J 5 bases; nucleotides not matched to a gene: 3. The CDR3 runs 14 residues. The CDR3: CASSLRTGGNEQYF. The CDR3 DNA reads TGTGCCAGCAGTTTGAGGACAGGGGGCAACGAGCAGTACTTC.

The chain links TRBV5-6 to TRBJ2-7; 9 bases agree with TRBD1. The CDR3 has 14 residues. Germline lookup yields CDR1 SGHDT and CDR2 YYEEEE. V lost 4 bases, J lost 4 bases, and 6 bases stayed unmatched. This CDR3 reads CASSAGTGWYEQYF. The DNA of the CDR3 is TGTGCCAGCAGCGCCGGGACAGGGTGGTACGAGCAGTACTTC.

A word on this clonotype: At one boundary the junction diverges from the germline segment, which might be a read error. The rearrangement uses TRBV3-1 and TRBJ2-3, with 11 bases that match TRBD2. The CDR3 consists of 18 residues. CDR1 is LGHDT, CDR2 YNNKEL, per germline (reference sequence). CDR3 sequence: CASCLSSGGWLDTDTQYF. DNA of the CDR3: TGCGCCAGCTGTCTTTCTAGCGGGGGGTGGTTGGACACAGATACGCAGTATTTT.

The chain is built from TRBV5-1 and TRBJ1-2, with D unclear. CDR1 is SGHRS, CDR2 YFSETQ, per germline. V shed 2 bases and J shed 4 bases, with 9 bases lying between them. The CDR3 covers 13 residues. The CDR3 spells CASSLKAVYGYTF. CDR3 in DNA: TGCGCCAGCAGCTTAAAGGCGGTCTATGGCTACACCTTC.

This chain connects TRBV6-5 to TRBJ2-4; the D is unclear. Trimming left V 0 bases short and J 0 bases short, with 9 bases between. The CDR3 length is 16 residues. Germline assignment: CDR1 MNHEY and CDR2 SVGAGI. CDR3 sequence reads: CASSYSSRLAKNIQYF. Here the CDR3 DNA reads TGTGCCAGCAGTTACTCGTCCAGACTAGCCAAAAACATTCAGTACTTC.

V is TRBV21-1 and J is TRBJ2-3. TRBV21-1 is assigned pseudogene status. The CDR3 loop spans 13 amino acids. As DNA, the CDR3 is TGTGCCAGCTTTCGGCAGCTCACAGATACGCAGTATTTT. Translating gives CASFRQLTDTQYF.

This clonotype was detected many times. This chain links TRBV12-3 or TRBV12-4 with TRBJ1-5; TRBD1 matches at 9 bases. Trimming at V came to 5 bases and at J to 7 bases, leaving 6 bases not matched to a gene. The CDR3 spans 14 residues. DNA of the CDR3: TGTGCCAGCAGTCTCCGGACAGGGGAGCAGCCCCAGCATTTT. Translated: CASSLRTGEQPQHF.

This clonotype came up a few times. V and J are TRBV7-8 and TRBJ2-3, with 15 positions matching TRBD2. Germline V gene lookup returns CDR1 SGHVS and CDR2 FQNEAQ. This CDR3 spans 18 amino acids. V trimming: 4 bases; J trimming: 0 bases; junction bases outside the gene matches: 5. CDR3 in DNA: TGTGCCAGCAGCTGGGGACTAGCGGGGGGCTTTAGCACAGATACGCAGTATTTT. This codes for CASSWGLAGGFSTDTQYF.

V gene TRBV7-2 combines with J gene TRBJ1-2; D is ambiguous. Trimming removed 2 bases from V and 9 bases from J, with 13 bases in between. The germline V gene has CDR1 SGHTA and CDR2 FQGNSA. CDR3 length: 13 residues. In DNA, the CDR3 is TGTGCCAGCAGCTTATTCCGGACTGAAAGCTACACCTTC. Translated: CASSLFRTESYTF.

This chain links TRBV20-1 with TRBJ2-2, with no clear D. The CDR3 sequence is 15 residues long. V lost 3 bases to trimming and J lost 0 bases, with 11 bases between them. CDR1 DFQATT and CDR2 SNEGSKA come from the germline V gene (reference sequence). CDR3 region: CSASPGRSNTGELFF. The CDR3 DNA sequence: TGCAGTGCTAGTCCAGGACGGTCGAACACCGGGGAGCTGTTTTTT.

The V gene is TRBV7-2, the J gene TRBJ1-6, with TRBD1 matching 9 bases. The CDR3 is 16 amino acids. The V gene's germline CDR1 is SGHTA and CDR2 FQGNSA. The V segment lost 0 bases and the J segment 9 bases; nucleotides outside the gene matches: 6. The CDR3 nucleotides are TGTGCCAGCAGCTTAGCGCCCCGGGACAGGGTTTCACCCCTCCACTTT. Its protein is CASSLAPRDRVSPLHF.

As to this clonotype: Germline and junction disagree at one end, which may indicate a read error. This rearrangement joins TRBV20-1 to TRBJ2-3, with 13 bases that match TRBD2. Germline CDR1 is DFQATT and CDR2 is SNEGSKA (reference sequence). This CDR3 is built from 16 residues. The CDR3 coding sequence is TGCAGTGCCAGAGGGACTAGCGGGACGCGCACAGATACGCAGTATTTT. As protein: CSARGTSGTRTDTQYF.

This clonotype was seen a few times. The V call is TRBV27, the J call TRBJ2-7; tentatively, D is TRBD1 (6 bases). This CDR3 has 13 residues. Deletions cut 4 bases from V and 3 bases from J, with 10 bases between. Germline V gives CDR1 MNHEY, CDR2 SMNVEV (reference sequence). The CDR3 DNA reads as TGTGCCAGCAGTTACGGGACATTCTACGAGCAGTACTTC. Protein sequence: CASSYGTFYEQYF.

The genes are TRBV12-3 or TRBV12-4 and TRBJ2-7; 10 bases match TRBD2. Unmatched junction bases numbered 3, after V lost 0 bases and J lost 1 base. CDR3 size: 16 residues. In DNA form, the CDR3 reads TGTGCCAGCAGTTTAGCAACTAGCGGGATATCCTACGAGCAGTACTTC. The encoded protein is CASSLATSGISYEQYF.

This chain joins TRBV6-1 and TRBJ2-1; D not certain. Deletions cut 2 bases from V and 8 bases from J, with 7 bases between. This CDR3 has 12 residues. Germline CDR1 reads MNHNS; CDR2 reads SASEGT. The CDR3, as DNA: TGTGCCAGCAGTGAAAAACCCCATGAGCAGTTCTTC. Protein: CASSEKPHEQFF.

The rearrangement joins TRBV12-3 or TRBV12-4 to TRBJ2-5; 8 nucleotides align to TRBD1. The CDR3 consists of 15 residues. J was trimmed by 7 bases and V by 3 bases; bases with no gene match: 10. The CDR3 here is CASSLRAGGLGTQYF. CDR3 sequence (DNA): TGTGCCAGCAGTTTGAGGGCAGGGGGCCTGGGGACCCAGTACTTC.

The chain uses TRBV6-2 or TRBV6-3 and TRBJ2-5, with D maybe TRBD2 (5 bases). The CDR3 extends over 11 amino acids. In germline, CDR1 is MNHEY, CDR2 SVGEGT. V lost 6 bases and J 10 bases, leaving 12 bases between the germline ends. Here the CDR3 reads CASSPGDGQYF. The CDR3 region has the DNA TGTGCCAGCAGCCCCGGGGATGGCCAGTACTTC.

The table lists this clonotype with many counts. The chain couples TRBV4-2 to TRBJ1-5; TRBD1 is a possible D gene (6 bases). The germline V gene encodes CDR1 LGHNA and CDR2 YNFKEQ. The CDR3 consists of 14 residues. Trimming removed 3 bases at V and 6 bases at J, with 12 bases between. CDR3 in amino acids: CASSQAGAGQPQHF. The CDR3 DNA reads TGTGCCAGCAGCCAGGCAGGGGCGGGTCAGCCCCAGCATTTT.

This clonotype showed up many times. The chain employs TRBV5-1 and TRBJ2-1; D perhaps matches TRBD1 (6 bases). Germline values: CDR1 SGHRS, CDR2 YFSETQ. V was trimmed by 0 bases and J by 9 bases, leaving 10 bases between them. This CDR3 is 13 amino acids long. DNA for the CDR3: TGCGCCAGCAGCTTGGTGGGGGCGCTTGAGCAGTTCTTC. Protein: CASSLVGALEQFF.

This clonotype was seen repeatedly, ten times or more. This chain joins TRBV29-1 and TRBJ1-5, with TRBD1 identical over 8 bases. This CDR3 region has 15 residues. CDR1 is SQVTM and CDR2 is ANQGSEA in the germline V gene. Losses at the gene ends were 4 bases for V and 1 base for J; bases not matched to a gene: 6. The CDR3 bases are TGCAGCGTTGCCCTTGGGACAGGCAGCAATCAGCCCCAGCATTTT. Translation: CSVALGTGSNQPQHF.